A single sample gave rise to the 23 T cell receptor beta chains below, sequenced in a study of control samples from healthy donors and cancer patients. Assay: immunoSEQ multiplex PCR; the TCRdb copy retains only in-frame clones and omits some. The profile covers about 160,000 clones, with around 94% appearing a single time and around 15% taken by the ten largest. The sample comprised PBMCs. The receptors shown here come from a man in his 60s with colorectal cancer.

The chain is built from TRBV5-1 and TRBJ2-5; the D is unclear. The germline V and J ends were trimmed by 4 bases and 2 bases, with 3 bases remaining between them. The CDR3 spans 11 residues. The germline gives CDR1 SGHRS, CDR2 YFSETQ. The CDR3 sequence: CASSRQETQYF. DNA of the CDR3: TGCGCCAGCAGCCGTCAAGAGACCCAGTACTTC.

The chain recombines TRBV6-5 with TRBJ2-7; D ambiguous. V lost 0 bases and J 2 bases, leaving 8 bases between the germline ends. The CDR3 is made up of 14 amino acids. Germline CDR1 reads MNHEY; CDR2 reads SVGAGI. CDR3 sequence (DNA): TGTGCCAGCAGTTACTCGACGGTTACCTACGAGCAGTACTTC. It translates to CASSYSTVTYEQYF.

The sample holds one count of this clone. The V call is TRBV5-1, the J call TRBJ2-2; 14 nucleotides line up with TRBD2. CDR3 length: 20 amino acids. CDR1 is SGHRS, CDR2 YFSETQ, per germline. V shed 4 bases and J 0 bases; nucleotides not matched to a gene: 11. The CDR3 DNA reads TGCGCCAGCAGCCTCCTCCCGGGACTAGCGGGGGCTTCGAACACCGGGGAGCTGTTTTTT. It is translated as CASSLLPGLAGASNTGELFF.

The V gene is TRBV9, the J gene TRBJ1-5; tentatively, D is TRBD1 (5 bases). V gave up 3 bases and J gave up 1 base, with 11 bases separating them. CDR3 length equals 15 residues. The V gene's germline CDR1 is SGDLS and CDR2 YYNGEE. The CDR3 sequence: CASSEGWESNQPQHF. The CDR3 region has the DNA TGTGCCAGCAGCGAGGGGTGGGAGAGCAATCAGCCCCAGCATTTT.

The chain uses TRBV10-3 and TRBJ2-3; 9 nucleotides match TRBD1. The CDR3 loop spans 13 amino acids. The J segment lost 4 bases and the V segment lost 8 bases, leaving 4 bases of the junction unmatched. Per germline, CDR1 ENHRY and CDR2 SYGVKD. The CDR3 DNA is TGTGCCATCGGGGGACAGGGATCAGATACGCAGTATTTT. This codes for CAIGGQGSDTQYF.

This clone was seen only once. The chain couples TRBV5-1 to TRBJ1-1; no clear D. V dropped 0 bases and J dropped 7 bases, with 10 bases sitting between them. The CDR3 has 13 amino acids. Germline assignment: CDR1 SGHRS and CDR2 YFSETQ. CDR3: CASSLAMDGEAFF. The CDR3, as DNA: TGCGCCAGCAGCTTGGCCATGGACGGTGAAGCTTTCTTT.

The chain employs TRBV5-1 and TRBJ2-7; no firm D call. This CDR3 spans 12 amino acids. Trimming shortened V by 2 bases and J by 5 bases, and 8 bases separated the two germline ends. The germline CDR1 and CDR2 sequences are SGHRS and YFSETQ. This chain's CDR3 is CASSLNSDEQYF. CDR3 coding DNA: TGCGCCAGCAGCTTAAACAGCGACGAGCAGTACTTC.

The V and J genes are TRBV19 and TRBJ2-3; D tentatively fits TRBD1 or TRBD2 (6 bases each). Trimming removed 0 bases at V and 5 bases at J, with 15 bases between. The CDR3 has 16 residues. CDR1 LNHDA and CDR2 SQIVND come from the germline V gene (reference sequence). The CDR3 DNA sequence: TGTGCCAGTAGTATAGATCAAGGAGGGGGGAGAGATACGCAGTATTTT. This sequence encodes CASSIDQGGGRDTQYF.

The CDR3 nucleotides read TGTGCCAGCAGACTACGGGGGGCAGAGACCCAGTACTTC. As protein: CASRLRGAETQYF. The chain uses TRBV6-5 and TRBJ2-5, with D tentatively TRBD2 (7 bases). Trimming shortened V by 6 bases and J by 4 bases, and 12 bases separated the two germline ends. CDR3 size: 13 residues. Germline V lookup: CDR1 MNHEY, CDR2 SVGAGI.

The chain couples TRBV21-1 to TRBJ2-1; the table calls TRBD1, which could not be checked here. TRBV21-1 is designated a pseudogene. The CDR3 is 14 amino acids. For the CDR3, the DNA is TGTGCCAGCAGCGGGACAGGGCGGTTGGATGAGCAGTTCTTC. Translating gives CASSGTGRLDEQFF.

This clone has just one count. The CDR3 region has the DNA TGTGCCAGCAGCCGAGGGACTAGCGGGGGGGATCCTTTCACAGATACGCAGTATTTT. It translates to CASSRGTSGGDPFTDTQYF. The chain employs TRBV7-9 and TRBJ2-3; 16 bases match TRBD2. V shed 5 bases and J 2 bases; nucleotides not matched to a gene: 10. Germline CDR1 reads SEHNR; CDR2 reads FQNEAQ (reference sequence). This CDR3 contains 19 residues.

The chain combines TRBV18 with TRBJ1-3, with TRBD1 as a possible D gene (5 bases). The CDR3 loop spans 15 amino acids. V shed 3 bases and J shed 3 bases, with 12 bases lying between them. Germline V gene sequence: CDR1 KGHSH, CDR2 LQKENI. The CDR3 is CASSPRAGSGNTIYF. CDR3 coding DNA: TGTGCCAGCTCACCCCGGGCAGGGAGTGGAAACACCATATATTTT.

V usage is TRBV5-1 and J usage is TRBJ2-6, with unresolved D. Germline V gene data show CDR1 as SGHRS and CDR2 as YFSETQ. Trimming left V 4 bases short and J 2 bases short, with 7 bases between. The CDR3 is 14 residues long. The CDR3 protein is CASSPVAGANVLTF. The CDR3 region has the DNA TGCGCCAGCAGCCCGGTCGCTGGGGCCAACGTCCTGACTTTC.

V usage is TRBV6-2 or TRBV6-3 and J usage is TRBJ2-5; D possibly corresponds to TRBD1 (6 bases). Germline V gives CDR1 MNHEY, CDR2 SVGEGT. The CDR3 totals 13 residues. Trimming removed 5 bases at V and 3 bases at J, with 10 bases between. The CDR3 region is CASSNRDKETQYF. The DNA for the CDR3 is TGTGCCAGCAGTAACCGGGACAAAGAGACCCAGTACTTC.

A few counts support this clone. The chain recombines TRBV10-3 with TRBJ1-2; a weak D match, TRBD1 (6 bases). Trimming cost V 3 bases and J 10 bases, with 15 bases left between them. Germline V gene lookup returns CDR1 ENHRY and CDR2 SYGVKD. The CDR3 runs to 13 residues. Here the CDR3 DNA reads TGTGCCATCAGTGACCCTCCCGGGACACCCTACACCTTC. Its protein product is CAISDPPGTPYTF.

The CDR3 region is CASSQGTGGLYGYTF. The CDR3 bases are TGTGCCAGCAGCCAGGGGACAGGGGGCCTCTATGGCTACACCTTC. The chain couples TRBV3-1 (or the pseudogene TRBV3-2) to TRBJ1-2; 12 positions agree with TRBD1. Germline loops: CDR1 LGHDT, CDR2 YNNKEL (reference sequence). The CDR3 totals 15 residues. V lost 3 bases, J lost 4 bases, and 3 bases stayed unmatched.

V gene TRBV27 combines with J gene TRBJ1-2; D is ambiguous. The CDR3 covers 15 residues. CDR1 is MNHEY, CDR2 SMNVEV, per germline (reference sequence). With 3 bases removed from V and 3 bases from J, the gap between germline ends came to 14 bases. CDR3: CASSFNADGYYGYTF. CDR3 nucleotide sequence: TGTGCCAGCAGTTTTAACGCGGACGGATACTATGGCTACACCTTC.

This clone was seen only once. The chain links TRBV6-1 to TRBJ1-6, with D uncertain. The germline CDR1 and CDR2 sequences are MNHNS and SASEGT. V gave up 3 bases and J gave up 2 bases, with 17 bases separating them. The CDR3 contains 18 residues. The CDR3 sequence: CASSEPRGRRTYNSPLHF. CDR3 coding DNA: TGTGCCAGCAGTGAGCCTCGAGGACGTAGGACCTATAATTCACCCCTCCACTTT.

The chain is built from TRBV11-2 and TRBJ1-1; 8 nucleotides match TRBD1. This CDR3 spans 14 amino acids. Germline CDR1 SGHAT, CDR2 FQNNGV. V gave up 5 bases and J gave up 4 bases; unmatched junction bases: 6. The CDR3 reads CASSRSTGVTEAFF. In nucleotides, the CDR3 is TGTGCCAGCAGCAGGTCGACAGGGGTCACTGAAGCTTTCTTT.

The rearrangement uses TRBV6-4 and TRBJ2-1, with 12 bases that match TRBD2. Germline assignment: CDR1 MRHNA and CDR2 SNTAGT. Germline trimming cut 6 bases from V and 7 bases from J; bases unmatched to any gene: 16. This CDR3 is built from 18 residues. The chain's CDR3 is CASSLGPPSGGALNEQFF. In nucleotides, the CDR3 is TGTGCCAGCAGCTTGGGGCCCCCTAGCGGGGGGGCCTTGAATGAGCAGTTCTTC.

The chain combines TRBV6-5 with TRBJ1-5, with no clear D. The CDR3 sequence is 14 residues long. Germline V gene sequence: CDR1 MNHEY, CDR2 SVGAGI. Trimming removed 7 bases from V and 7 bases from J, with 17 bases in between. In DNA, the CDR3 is TGTGCCAGCACCTTTACCCTGCCCCCCCAGCCCCAGCATTTT. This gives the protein CASTFTLPPQPQHF.

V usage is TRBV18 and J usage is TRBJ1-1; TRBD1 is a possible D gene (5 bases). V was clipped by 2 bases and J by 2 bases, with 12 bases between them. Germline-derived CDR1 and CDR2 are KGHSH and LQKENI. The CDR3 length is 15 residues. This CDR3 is CASSPNPGRNTEAFF. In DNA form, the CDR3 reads TGTGCCAGCTCACCAAATCCAGGGAGAAACACTGAAGCTTTCTTT.

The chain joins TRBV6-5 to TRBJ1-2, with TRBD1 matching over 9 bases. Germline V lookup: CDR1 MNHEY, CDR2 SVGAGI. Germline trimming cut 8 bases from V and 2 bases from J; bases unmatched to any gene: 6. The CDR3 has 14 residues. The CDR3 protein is CASVRQGGNYGYTF. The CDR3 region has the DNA TGTGCCAGCGTTCGACAGGGGGGGAACTATGGCTACACCTTC.